Shown below are 16 T cell receptor beta chains from a single sample sequenced in a study of patients and donors after allogeneic stem cell transplantation. TCRdb analysed the RT-PCR reads with MiXCR anew, one entry per CDR3 protein. The sample yields 920,000 or so distinct CDR3 sequences, 15% to 20% seen once. The sample consisted of blood, either unsorted or a sorted T cell fraction (not recorded which). The receptor set was obtained from a human donor who was either an allogeneic HSCT recipient or a stem cell or donor lymphocyte infusion donor (not recorded which). It is not recorded whose cells these are; they may come from a transplant donor.

This clonotype was counted a few times. V and J are TRBV20-1 and TRBJ2-2; possibly TRBD1 for D (5 bases). CDR3 size: 16 residues. V was clipped by 0 bases and J by 1 base, with 12 bases between them. CDR1 is DFQATT and CDR2 is SNEGSKA in the germline V gene (reference sequence). Here the CDR3 DNA reads TGCAGTGCTAGAGATAGGCAGGGTTTGAACACCGGGGAGCTGTTTTTT. Protein: CSARDRQGLNTGELFF.

The rearrangement links TRBV6-2 or TRBV6-3 to TRBJ2-1; weak D call: TRBD2 (6 bases). CDR1 and CDR2 (germline): MNHEY, SVGEGT. With 7 bases removed from V and 9 bases from J, the gap between germline ends came to 13 bases. The CDR3 has 12 amino acids. CDR3 amino acids: CASTLTGGEQFF. The CDR3 region has the DNA TGTGCCAGCACTCTTACCGGGGGTGAGCAGTTCTTC.

The V gene is TRBV29-1, the J gene TRBJ1-1; D is unclear. The CDR3 has 13 residues. Per germline, CDR1 SQVTM and CDR2 ANQGSEA. Trimming left V 5 bases short and J 1 base short, with 11 bases between. CDR3 protein: CSVMGRSNTEAFF. CDR3 DNA: TGCAGCGTTATGGGCCGGTCGAACACTGAAGCTTTCTTT.

This chain uses TRBV11-2 with TRBJ2-2; 7 bases are shared with TRBD1. The CDR3 extends over 16 amino acids. After removal of 5 bases from V and 2 bases from J, the junction contained 8 bases not matched to a gene. CDR1 and CDR2 (germline): SGHAT, FQNNGV. The CDR3 loop reads CASSIEGALNTGELFF. CDR3 nucleotides: TGTGCCAGCAGCATCGAGGGGGCCCTTAACACCGGGGAGCTGTTTTTT.

This clonotype was observed many times. The genes are TRBV12-3 or TRBV12-4 and TRBJ1-2; 9 nucleotides match TRBD1. The CDR3 loop spans 14 amino acids. Trimming at V came to 7 bases and at J to 3 bases, leaving 6 bases not matched to a gene. CDR3: CASTMGQGHYGYTF. The CDR3 DNA follows: TGTGCCAGCACTATGGGACAGGGCCACTATGGCTACACCTTC.

This clonotype came up a few times. This chain connects TRBV29-1 to TRBJ1-3, with 8 bases identical to TRBD1. The germline V gene encodes CDR1 SQVTM and CDR2 ANQGSEA. The CDR3 is 15 amino acids. With V trimmed by 7 bases and J by 4 bases, 12 bases remained unmatched. CDR3 coding DNA: TGCAGCGGAACTCTGGACAGGGTATCAGGAAACACCATATATTTT. This gives the protein CSGTLDRVSGNTIYF.

This clonotype was picked up a small number of times. The chain has TRBV24-1 and TRBJ1-2, with D possibly TRBD1 on 5 matching bases. CDR3 length: 12 residues. V was clipped by 5 bases and J by 4 bases, with 7 bases between them. The germline V gene has CDR1 KGHDR and CDR2 SFDVKD. The CDR3 DNA follows: TGTGCCACCAGTGGGCAGGGCTATGGCTACACCTTC. Translating it yields CATSGQGYGYTF.

This clonotype was detected only a few times. V and J are TRBV20-1 and TRBJ1-5, with 10 bases identical to TRBD1. This CDR3 comprises 17 residues. V trimming: 3 bases; J trimming: 0 bases; junction bases outside the gene matches: 8. Germline V gene lookup returns CDR1 DFQATT and CDR2 SNEGSKA (reference sequence). In nucleotides, the CDR3 is TGCAGTGCTAGGGAGACAGGGGGCTCTTATAGCAATCAGCCCCAGCATTTT. Its translation is CSARETGGSYSNQPQHF.

There are a few counts of this clonotype. The chain couples TRBV3-1 to TRBJ2-5, with D perhaps matching TRBD2 (6 bases). Germline values: CDR1 LGHDT, CDR2 YNNKEL (reference sequence). This CDR3 comprises 14 residues. The V end was cut by 1 base, the J end by 2 bases, with 8 bases between. CDR3 nucleotides: TGTGCCAGCAGCCAAGTACTAGCACAAGAGACCCAGTACTTC. Translation: CASSQVLAQETQYF.

CDR3 loop: CASSYTSPGNTIYF. CDR3 coding DNA: TGTGCCAGCAGTTACACCAGCCCTGGAAACACCATATATTTT. The V and J genes are TRBV6-5 and TRBJ1-3; D remains unclear. Trimming took off 2 bases at V and 2 bases at J, with 7 bases between the two ends. CDR1 MNHEY and CDR2 SVGAGI come from the germline V gene. The CDR3 sequence is 14 residues long.

This clonotype has more than one count but fewer than ten. V usage is TRBV4-2 and J usage is TRBJ1-2; D unresolved. Germline lookup yields CDR1 LGHNA and CDR2 YNFKEQ. This CDR3 is 14 amino acids long. The germline V and J ends were trimmed by 0 bases and 3 bases, with 8 bases remaining between them. The CDR3 nucleotides read TGTGCCAGCAGCCAAGATGGTGTCTACTATGGCTACACCTTC. Its protein product is CASSQDGVYYGYTF.

The table lists this clonotype with many counts. CDR3 amino acids: CATSQGALNSPLHF. In nucleotides, the CDR3 is TGTGCCACCTCACAGGGGGCTCTTAATTCACCCCTCCACTTT. This chain connects TRBV12-3 or TRBV12-4 to TRBJ1-6, with 9 nucleotides matching TRBD1. CDR3 length equals 14 residues. Trimming removed 10 bases from V and 6 bases from J; junction bases left unmatched: 7.

This clonotype showed up just a few times. The chain employs TRBV20-1 and TRBJ2-1; D may be TRBD2 (6 bases). CDR1 is DFQATT and CDR2 is SNEGSKA in the germline V gene (reference sequence). V was cut by 3 bases and J by 6 bases, with 9 bases left in between. CDR3 length: 12 amino acids. CDR3 region: CSAREGRNEQFF. The CDR3 nucleotides are TGCAGTGCTAGGGAGGGTCGCAATGAGCAGTTCTTC.

This clonotype has more than one count but fewer than ten. The rearrangement uses TRBV30 and TRBJ2-1; 11 nucleotides line up with TRBD2. This CDR3 spans 18 amino acids. Germline values: CDR1 GTSNPN, CDR2 SVGIG (reference sequence). After removal of 5 bases from V and 3 bases from J, the junction contained 15 bases not matched to a gene. CDR3: CAWETSGTLGRNYNEQFF. The CDR3, as DNA: TGTGCCTGGGAGACTAGCGGGACCCTAGGTAGGAACTACAATGAGCAGTTCTTC.

V is TRBV6-1 and J is TRBJ2-1; the match to TRBD2 covers 15 bases. V shed 6 bases, J shed 8 bases, and the junction held 11 bases outside the gene matches. The CDR3 contains 17 residues. Germline V gene lookup returns CDR1 MNHNS and CDR2 SASEGT. This CDR3 is CASSPGTSGGPLYEQFF. Here the CDR3 DNA reads TGTGCCAGCAGCCCCGGGACTAGCGGGGGGCCCCTCTATGAGCAGTTCTTC.

The chain carries TRBV24-1 and TRBJ2-5, with TRBD2 matching 8 bases. Germline-derived CDR1 and CDR2 are KGHDR and SFDVKD. The trim removed 7 bases at V and 2 bases at J, leaving 8 bases unmatched. The CDR3 contains 15 residues. CDR3 coding DNA: TGTGCCACCAGCAAGGGGAGCGGGGGTCAAGAGACCCAGTACTTC. Translating it yields CATSKGSGGQETQYF.